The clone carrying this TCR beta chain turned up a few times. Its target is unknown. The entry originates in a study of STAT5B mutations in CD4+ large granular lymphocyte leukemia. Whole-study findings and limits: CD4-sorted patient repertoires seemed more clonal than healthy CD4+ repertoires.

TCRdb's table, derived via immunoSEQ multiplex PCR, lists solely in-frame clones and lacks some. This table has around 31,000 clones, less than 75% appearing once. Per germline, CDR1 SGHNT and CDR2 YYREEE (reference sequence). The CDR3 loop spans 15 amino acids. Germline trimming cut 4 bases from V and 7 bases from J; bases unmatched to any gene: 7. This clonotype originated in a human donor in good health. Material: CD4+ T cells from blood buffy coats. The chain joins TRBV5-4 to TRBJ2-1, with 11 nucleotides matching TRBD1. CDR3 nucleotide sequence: TGTGCCAGCAGCCCGGACAGGGGGCGCGTGAATGAGCAGTTCTTC. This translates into CASSPDRGRVNEQFF.